A selection of T cell receptor beta chains follows, all from one sample in a study of T cells in Graves' hyperthyroidism and ophthalmopathy. TCRdb itself ran the multiplex PCR reads through MiXCR, one entry per CDR3 protein. Found here are approximately 600,000 distinct CDR3 sequences, roughly 13% of them singletons; the top ten hold 5.8%. Sequencing was done on a sample of blood. Receptor source: a woman aged 25 to 39 with Graves' hyperthyroidism that later progressed to Graves' ophthalmopathy. The CDR3 runs from the conserved cysteine through the conserved F or W. A D gene is named only where the DNA matches it firmly. Clone sizes are given selectively: once, few, many, or a class where the clone is expanded.

clone_size: .
cdr3_length: 14
d_call: .
v_call: TRBV4-1
j_call: TRBJ2-7
cdr3_nt: TGCGCCAGCAGCCAAGATTCGGGGTTCTACGAGCAGTACTTC
cdr3_aa: CASSQDSGFYEQYF

clone_size: many
cdr3_length: 16
d_call: .
v_call: TRBV11-2
j_call: TRBJ2-7
cdr3_nt: TGTGCCAGCAGCTTTGCCCGGAAGAGATCCTCCTACGAGCAGTACTTC
cdr3_aa: CASSFARKRSSYEQYF

clone_size: many
cdr3_length: 17
d_call: TRBD2
v_call: TRBV28
j_call: TRBJ2-2
cdr3_nt: TGTGCCAGCAGTTTGCCCCCGGGACTAGGGAACACCGGGGAGCTGTTTTTT
cdr3_aa: CASSLPPGLGNTGELFF

clone_size: many
cdr3_length: 16
d_call: TRBD1
v_call: TRBV7-7
j_call: TRBJ2-5
cdr3_nt: TGTGCTAGCAGCTTAGTTCCAGGGGGCGCAGGAGAGACCCAGTACTTC
cdr3_aa: CASSLVPGGAGETQYF

clone_size: .
cdr3_length: 13
d_call: .
v_call: TRBV6-2/TRBV6-3
j_call: TRBJ2-5
cdr3_nt: TGTGCCACCAAAGAGATTGTACTAGAGACCCAGTACTTC
cdr3_aa: CATKEIVLETQYF

clone_size: many
cdr3_length: 11
d_call: .
v_call: TRBV29-1
j_call: TRBJ1-1
cdr3_nt: TGCAGCGTACACCCGGGAACTGAAGCTTTCTTT
cdr3_aa: CSVHPGTEAFF

clone_size: many
cdr3_length: 12
d_call: TRBD2
v_call: TRBV28
j_call: TRBJ2-1
cdr3_nt: TGTGCCAACCGGGAGGCCTACAATGAGCAGTTCTTC
cdr3_aa: CANREAYNEQFF

clone_size: many
cdr3_length: 14
d_call: .
v_call: TRBV28
j_call: TRBJ2-3
cdr3_nt: TGTGCCAGCAGACTGGACCATAGCCTGGATACGCAGTATTTT
cdr3_aa: CASRLDHSLDTQYF

clone_size: many
cdr3_length: 17
d_call: .
v_call: TRBV6-5
j_call: TRBJ2-5
cdr3_nt: TGTGCCAGCAGTTACCCGTCCGAAAGCGGGTACGAAGAGACCCAGTACTTC
cdr3_aa: CASSYPSESGYEETQYF

clone_size: once
cdr3_length: 13
d_call: .
v_call: TRBV9
j_call: TRBJ1-2
cdr3_nt: TGTGCCAGCAGCGTAGACGGGGACTATGGCTACACCTTC
cdr3_aa: CASSVDGDYGYTF

clone_size: many
cdr3_length: 16
d_call: TRBD1
v_call: TRBV19
j_call: TRBJ2-3
cdr3_nt: TGTGCCAGTAGTACAGACAGGACAGGGCTAACAGATACGCAGTATTTT
cdr3_aa: CASSTDRTGLTDTQYF

clone_size: few
cdr3_length: 16
d_call: TRBD2
v_call: TRBV5-1
j_call: TRBJ2-2
cdr3_nt: TGCGCCAGCAGGCCAACCGGGACTACCAACACCGGGGAGCTGTTTTTT
cdr3_aa: CASRPTGTTNTGELFF

clone_size: many
cdr3_length: 11
d_call: .
v_call: TRBV30
j_call: TRBJ2-1
cdr3_nt: TGTGCCTGGGGGGGAGACAATGAGCAGTTCTTC
cdr3_aa: CAWGGDNEQFF

clone_size: many
cdr3_length: 16
d_call: TRBD1
v_call: TRBV20-1
j_call: TRBJ2-7
cdr3_nt: TGCAGTGCTAGAGACCTCAGGGGGCCTCCGCGTTACGAGCAGTACTTC
cdr3_aa: CSARDLRGPPRYEQYF

clone_size: few
cdr3_length: 13
d_call: .
v_call: TRBV20-1
j_call: TRBJ1-1
cdr3_nt: TGCAGTGCTAGCGCAGGAGGGAACACTGAAGCTTTCTTT
cdr3_aa: CSASAGGNTEAFF

clone_size: .
cdr3_length: 15
d_call: .
v_call: TRBV20-1
j_call: TRBJ1-1
cdr3_nt: TGCAGTGCTGGGGGGGGGGCTTTTACGAACACTGAAGCTTTCTTT
cdr3_aa: CSAGGGAFTNTEAFF

clone_size: .
cdr3_length: 14
d_call: .
v_call: TRBV11-1
j_call: TRBJ2-1
cdr3_nt: TGTGCCAGCAGCTTAGGCTCAGGGTCTTACGAGCAGTTCTTC
cdr3_aa: CASSLGSGSYEQFF

clone_size: .
cdr3_length: 14
d_call: .
v_call: TRBV6-1
j_call: TRBJ2-7
cdr3_nt: TGTGCCAGCACCTCCAGCGGGCTTACCTACGAGCAGTACTTC
cdr3_aa: CASTSSGLTYEQYF

clone_size: many
cdr3_length: 16
d_call: TRBD1
v_call: TRBV11-2
j_call: TRBJ1-1
cdr3_nt: TGTGCCAGCAGCTTAGATCCGTACAGGGGGATGACTGAAGCTTTCTTT
cdr3_aa: CASSLDPYRGMTEAFF

clone_size: few
cdr3_length: 15
d_call: .
v_call: TRBV19
j_call: TRBJ1-2
cdr3_nt: TGTGCCAGTAGTATAGGGGGCCCCGAAGGGTATGGCTACACCTTC
cdr3_aa: CASSIGGPEGYGYTF

clone_size: many
cdr3_length: 15
d_call: .
v_call: TRBV19
j_call: TRBJ1-1
cdr3_nt: TGTGCCAGTAGTATCTCGGCAGGAACCAACACTGAAGCTTTCTTT
cdr3_aa: CASSISAGTNTEAFF

clone_size: .
cdr3_length: 17
d_call: TRBD1
v_call: TRBV29-1
j_call: TRBJ1-3
cdr3_nt: TGCAGCGCCGTACTACATGGGACAGGGTTCTCTGGAAACACCATATATTTT
cdr3_aa: CSAVLHGTGFSGNTIYF

clone_size: .
cdr3_length: 13
d_call: .
v_call: TRBV20-1
j_call: TRBJ2-2
cdr3_nt: TGCAGTGCTAGTAAAGGGAACACCGGGGAGCTGTTTTTT
cdr3_aa: CSASKGNTGELFF

clone_size: many
cdr3_length: 17
d_call: TRBD1
v_call: TRBV28
j_call: TRBJ2-6
cdr3_nt: TGTGCCAGCAGTCCCGGGACAGGGCAAAATGGGGCCAACGTCCTGACTTTC
cdr3_aa: CASSPGTGQNGANVLTF

clone_size: .
cdr3_length: 16
d_call: TRBD1
v_call: TRBV18
j_call: TRBJ1-1
cdr3_nt: TGTGCCAGCTCACCTCAAATGACCGGACAGGGCACTGAAGCTTTCTTT
cdr3_aa: CASSPQMTGQGTEAFF

clone_size: many
cdr3_length: 13
d_call: .
v_call: TRBV5-1
j_call: TRBJ2-5
cdr3_nt: TGCGCCAGCAGTTTAGAAGGATGGAAGACCCAGTACTTC
cdr3_aa: CASSLEGWKTQYF

clone_size: few
cdr3_length: 15
d_call: TRBD2
v_call: TRBV3-1
j_call: TRBJ2-5
cdr3_nt: TGTGCCAGCAGCCGGCGGGAGGGCCAATGGGAGACCCAGTACTTC
cdr3_aa: CASSRREGQWETQYF

clone_size: .
cdr3_length: 12
d_call: .
v_call: TRBV30
j_call: TRBJ2-7
cdr3_nt: TGTGCCTGGAGGACAACTCCCTACGAGCAGTACTTC
cdr3_aa: CAWRTTPYEQYF

clone_size: few
cdr3_length: 15
d_call: TRBD1
v_call: TRBV6-1
j_call: TRBJ2-5
cdr3_nt: TGTGCCAGGCCACCCCCTGACAGGGGGAAAGAGACCCAGTACTTC
cdr3_aa: CARPPPDRGKETQYF

clone_size: many
cdr3_length: 16
d_call: .
v_call: TRBV7-2
j_call: TRBJ2-7
cdr3_nt: TGTGCCAGCAGCCTAGTGGGGACCACAGGCGGCTACGAGCAGTACTTC
cdr3_aa: CASSLVGTTGGYEQYF

clone_size: few
cdr3_length: 13
d_call: .
v_call: TRBV19
j_call: TRBJ2-2
cdr3_nt: TGTGCCAGTATCTCCAGGGCCACCGGGGAGCTGTTTTTT
cdr3_aa: CASISRATGELFF